Reported below is one T cell receptor beta chain. Germline V gene data show CDR1 as SNHLY and CDR2 as FYNNEI. Trimming at V came to 3 bases and at J to 4 bases, leaving 2 bases not matched to a gene. The length of the CDR3 is 14 residues. This sample stems from a study of blood T cell repertoires in COVID-19. The wider study: T cells, B-cell-depleted T cells, or PBMCs supplied cDNA or gDNA.

Under the authors' procedure: Researchers report that nucleated cell counts were estimated from reference gene primer amplification. The method was immunoSEQ multiplex PCR; TCRdb's version includes in-frame clones alone and lacks a portion of them. The DNA was the basis for D and trimming; V, J and clone size are from that table. Counted here are more than 95,000 clones, 70% to 90% occurring once; the ten biggest clones make up about 1%. The source is a woman aged 80 or over with acute or convalescent COVID-19. What was sequenced was peripheral blood. This chain uses TRBV2 with TRBJ2-1, with 8 bases that match TRBD2. The CDR3 spells CASSDSGGYNEQFF. The DNA of the CDR3 is TGTGCCAGCAGTGATTCGGGAGGGTACAATGAGCAGTTCTTC.